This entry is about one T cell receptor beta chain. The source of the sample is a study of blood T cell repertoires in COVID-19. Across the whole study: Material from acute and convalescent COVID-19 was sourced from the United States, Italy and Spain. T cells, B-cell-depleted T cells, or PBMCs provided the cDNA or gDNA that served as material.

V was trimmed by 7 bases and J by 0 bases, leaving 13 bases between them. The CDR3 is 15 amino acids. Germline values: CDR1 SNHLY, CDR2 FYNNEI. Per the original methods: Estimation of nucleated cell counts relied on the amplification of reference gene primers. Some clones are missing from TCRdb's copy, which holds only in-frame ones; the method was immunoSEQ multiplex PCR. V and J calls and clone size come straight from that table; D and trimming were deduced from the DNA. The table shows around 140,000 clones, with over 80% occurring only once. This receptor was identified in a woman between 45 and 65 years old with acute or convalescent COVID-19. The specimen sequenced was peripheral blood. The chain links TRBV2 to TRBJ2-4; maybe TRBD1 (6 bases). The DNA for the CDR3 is TGTGCCAGCAAGGAACAAGGGGGAGCCAAAAACATTCAGTACTTC. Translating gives CASKEQGGAKNIQYF.